The 23 T cell receptor beta chains reported below all come from one sample, sequenced in a study of identical twins (dated by TCRdb to 2016 to 2017). Library construction relied on 5' RACE. Reads for this sample came from an Illumina HiSeq 2000. Starting from the raw public reads, TCRdb applied fastp trimming at Q25, assembled clones with MiXCR and retained in-frame beta chains. All rows with the same CDR3 protein become a single entry with the most common DNA and genes. The sample contains 500,000 to 650,000 distinct CDR3 sequences, roughly 7.2% of them found a single time. 1.6% of the sample goes to the ten largest clones. The data were also submitted as part of a second study, on yellow fever vaccine responses in identical twins.

Material for sequencing was PBMCs. These receptors were taken from a woman between 18 and 30 years old in good health.

The chain links TRBV3-1 to TRBJ2-2; TRBD2 matches 8 bases. From germline, CDR1 is LGHDT and CDR2 YNNKEL (reference sequence). The CDR3 sequence is 16 residues long. J lost 7 bases, V lost 4 bases, and 11 bases had no gene match. This chain's CDR3 is CASSLRTPLAGGELFF. The CDR3 nucleotides are TGTGCCAGCAGCCTAAGAACCCCGCTAGCGGGCGGGGAGCTGTTTTTT.

The table lists this clonotype with many counts. CDR3 coding DNA: TGCAGCGTTGGACTAGCGGGAGTTGGGCATGAGCAGTTCTTC. Translated: CSVGLAGVGHEQFF. This chain joins TRBV29-1 and TRBJ2-1; 12 bases are shared with TRBD2. Germline loops: CDR1 SQVTM, CDR2 ANQGSEA. Germline trimming cut 4 bases from V and 8 bases from J; bases unmatched to any gene: 6. The CDR3 sequence is 14 residues long.

The chain has TRBV6-1 and TRBJ1-3; D possibly corresponds to TRBD1 (5 bases). Germline V CDR1 and CDR2: MNHNS, SASEGT. This CDR3 region has 15 residues. V was shortened by 3 bases and J by 7 bases, with 16 bases between the two germline ends. The CDR3 protein is CASSDHRDSGNTIYF. The CDR3 bases are TGTGCCAGCAGTGACCACCGGGACTCGGGGAACACCATATATTTT.

This clonotype was detected ten times or more. The V call is TRBV28, the J call TRBJ1-4; D ambiguous. With 2 bases removed from V and 5 bases from J, the gap between germline ends came to 9 bases. The germline V gene has CDR1 MDHEN and CDR2 SYDVKM. This CDR3 has 14 residues. The CDR3 sequence: CASSLDTVNEKLFF. For the CDR3, the DNA is TGTGCCAGCAGTTTAGACACAGTCAATGAAAAACTGTTTTTT.

The chain carries TRBV28 and TRBJ2-5, with 11 bases lining up with TRBD2. J was trimmed by 6 bases and V by 6 bases; bases with no gene match: 15. The CDR3 extends over 17 amino acids. Germline V gene lookup returns CDR1 MDHEN and CDR2 SYDVKM. CDR3 amino acids: CASSGASSGRRGKTQYF. In DNA form, the CDR3 reads TGTGCCAGCAGCGGGGCGTCTAGCGGGAGGAGGGGGAAGACCCAGTACTTC.

In DNA form, the CDR3 reads TGTGCCAGCAGCCAAGCGGGGAGCGGGAGTGCAACACGCCGGGTCCAAGAGACCCAGTACTTC. This encodes CASSQAGSGSATRRVQETQYF. The chain couples TRBV3-1 to TRBJ2-5; 8 bases are a match to TRBD2. With 1 base clipped from V and 1 base from J, the junction kept 20 bases outside the gene matches. Germline assignment: CDR1 LGHDT and CDR2 YNNKEL (reference sequence). The CDR3 sequence is 21 residues long.

This clonotype was observed a few times. The V and J genes are TRBV12-3 or TRBV12-4 and TRBJ1-6, with no clear D. The CDR3 totals 14 residues. V lost 2 bases and J 14 bases, leaving 16 bases between the germline ends. CDR3 region: CASSLSLEDSSLHF. The CDR3 nucleotides are TGTGCCAGCAGTTTATCTCTAGAGGACTCATCCCTCCACTTT.

The rearrangement joins TRBV5-1 to TRBJ2-3; D not certain. The CDR3 consists of 14 residues. V lost 10 bases and J lost 8, with 23 bases in between. Germline CDR1 reads SGHRS; CDR2 reads YFSETQ. Here the CDR3 reads CAPEQLGLFGTQYF. CDR3 coding DNA: TGCGCCCCAGAACAGCTAGGGTTATTTGGTACGCAGTATTTT.

The DNA for the CDR3 is TGTGCCAGCAACCAGCGGGGGGGATGGGAGACCCAGTACTTC. This encodes CASNQRGGWETQYF. The rearrangement uses TRBV6-1 and TRBJ2-5, with 10 bases fitting TRBD2. CDR3 length: 14 residues. J was trimmed by 5 bases and V by 7 bases; bases with no gene match: 7. Germline V gene data show CDR1 as MNHNS and CDR2 as SASEGT.

The chain couples TRBV11-2 to TRBJ2-4; 14 bases align to TRBD2. Germline trimming cut 5 bases from V and 7 bases from J; bases unmatched to any gene: 7. Germline loops: CDR1 SGHAT, CDR2 FQNNGV. The CDR3 consists of 16 residues. CDR3 residues: CASSRGLAGEGNIQYF. Written as DNA, the CDR3 is TGTGCCAGCAGCCGGGGACTAGCGGGAGAGGGGAACATTCAGTACTTC.

In its sample, this clonotype was seen many times. The chain joins TRBV12-3 or TRBV12-4 to TRBJ2-5; D gene ambiguous. V dropped 3 bases and J dropped 5 bases, with 13 bases sitting between them. The CDR3 is 14 amino acids. The CDR3 loop is CASSLASVTETQYF. The CDR3, as DNA: TGTGCCAGCAGTTTGGCTAGTGTGACGGAGACCCAGTACTTC.

This clonotype has at least ten counts. The chain recombines TRBV12-3 or TRBV12-4 with TRBJ1-2; D gene unclear. V lost 4 bases, J lost 4 bases, and 4 bases lay in between. This CDR3 spans 11 amino acids. CDR3 in DNA: TGTGCCAGCAGTTCGCGCTATGGCTACACCTTC. The encoded protein is CASSSRYGYTF.

The table lists this clonotype with many counts. This chain uses TRBV9 with TRBJ2-7; TRBD2 agrees at 13 bases. The CDR3 runs 15 residues. Germline V lookup: CDR1 SGDLS, CDR2 YYNGEE. V was pared by 3 bases and J by 1 base, with 1 base of the junction left unmatched. Written as DNA, the CDR3 is TGTGCCAGCAGCGGGACTAGCGGGGGATCCTACGAGCAGTACTTC. Translated: CASSGTSGGSYEQYF.

In nucleotides, the CDR3 is TGTGCCACCAGCAGAGGAGGGACTAGCGGGAACAATGAGCAGTTCTTC. It codes for CATSRGGTSGNNEQFF. The chain joins TRBV15 to TRBJ2-1, with TRBD2 matching over 13 bases. Germline CDR1 is LNHNV and CDR2 is YYDKDF (reference sequence). V shed 1 base and J 5 bases; nucleotides not matched to a gene: 2. This CDR3 contains 16 residues.

The chain has TRBV12-3 or TRBV12-4 and TRBJ2-7; 8 bases match TRBD2. Losses at the gene ends were 3 bases for V and 0 bases for J; bases not matched to a gene: 4. The CDR3 has 15 amino acids. The CDR3 spells CASSFRLASSYEQYF. CDR3 DNA: TGTGCCAGCAGTTTTAGACTAGCGTCCTCCTACGAGCAGTACTTC.

This clonotype was seen at least ten times. The chain recombines TRBV29-1 with TRBJ2-2; 7 bases map to TRBD2. V shed 2 bases, J shed 1 base, and the junction held 13 bases outside the gene matches. The germline CDR1 and CDR2 sequences are SQVTM and ANQGSEA. The CDR3 sequence is 18 residues long. The CDR3 here is CSVELSGGSSGNTGELFF. As DNA, the CDR3 is TGCAGCGTTGAACTGTCGGGGGGTTCCAGCGGGAACACCGGGGAGCTGTTTTTT.

This clonotype has a count of ten or more. The gene calls are TRBV12-3 or TRBV12-4 and TRBJ2-3; 9 bases map to TRBD1. The V and J ends lost 3 bases and 3 bases, in that order; junction bases with no gene match: 10. The CDR3 has 17 residues. The CDR3 spells CASSFPTQGAPTDTQYF. CDR3 sequence (DNA): TGTGCCAGCAGTTTCCCCACACAGGGGGCGCCGACAGATACGCAGTATTTT.

There are a few counts of this clonotype. The V and J genes are TRBV9 and TRBJ2-1, with D possibly being TRBD2 (6 bases). V was shortened by 1 base and J by 0 bases, with 14 bases between the two germline ends. Germline loops: CDR1 SGDLS, CDR2 YYNGEE. This CDR3 comprises 17 residues. CDR3 in amino acids: CASSVPSGYPSYNEQFF. The CDR3 nucleotides read TGTGCCAGCAGCGTACCCAGCGGGTATCCCTCCTACAATGAGCAGTTCTTC.

There are a few counts of this clonotype. The chain is built from TRBV4-1 and TRBJ2-3; the match to TRBD2 covers 7 bases. The V and J ends lost 1 base and 0 bases, in that order; junction bases with no gene match: 13. Per the germline V gene, CDR1 is MGHRA and CDR2 is YSYEKL. The CDR3 is 19 amino acids. The CDR3 DNA is TGCGCCAGCAGCCAAGTCCCCTTCTCTTCTAGCGGAAGCACAGATACGCAGTATTTT. It encodes CASSQVPFSSSGSTDTQYF.

This clonotype has a handful of counts. This chain links TRBV7-2 with TRBJ2-2, with 9 bases fitting TRBD2. Germline CDR1 is SGHTA and CDR2 is FQGNSA. V shed 5 bases, J shed 4 bases, and the junction held 11 bases outside the gene matches. This CDR3 spans 17 amino acids. The CDR3 here is CASSPDSGRGVTGELFF. DNA for the CDR3: TGTGCCAGCAGCCCGGATAGCGGGAGAGGGGTCACCGGGGAGCTGTTTTTT.

CDR3 protein: CAIPNTDTQYF. The CDR3 DNA is TGTGCCATCCCTAACACAGATACGCAGTATTTT. The chain couples TRBV25-1 to TRBJ2-3; D call uncertain. CDR3 length: 11 residues. The germline V and J ends were trimmed by 10 bases and 2 bases, with 7 bases remaining between them. Per germline, CDR1 MGHDK and CDR2 SYGVNS.

V and J are TRBV2 and TRBJ2-4; the D is unclear. Germline loops: CDR1 SNHLY, CDR2 FYNNEI. V was clipped by 3 bases and J by 4 bases, with 7 bases between them. The CDR3 covers 13 residues. The CDR3, as DNA: TGTGCCAGCAGTGATTGGGGTAAAAACATTCAGTACTTC. Amino acids: CASSDWGKNIQYF.

This clonotype was detected many times. This chain connects TRBV6-1 to TRBJ1-2; no reliable D call. The CDR3 is made up of 12 amino acids. Looked up from germline, CDR1 is MNHNS and CDR2 is SASEGT. V shed 5 bases and J shed 0 bases, with 4 bases lying between them. The CDR3: CASSTANYGYTF. The CDR3 DNA reads TGTGCCAGCAGTACAGCTAACTATGGCTACACCTTC.